Below are 24 T cell receptor beta chains sequenced from a single sample in a study of cytomegalovirus exposure and HLA in healthy donors. Using immunoSEQ multiplex PCR, the repertoire was profiled, and TCRdb retains in-frame clones only, with some absent. The table has 200,000 to 300,000 clones, about 90% seen once. Sequencing was performed on PBMCs. These receptors originate from a woman aged 25 to 45 in good health and CMV-seronegative.

The chain has TRBV6-5 and TRBJ2-5; D possibly corresponds to TRBD2 (5 bases). Germline V gene sequence: CDR1 MNHEY, CDR2 SVGAGI. This CDR3 region has 13 residues. Trimming removed 6 bases from V and 1 base from J, with 9 bases in between. The CDR3, as DNA: TGTGCCAGCAGCCCGGGGTTCCAAGAGACCCAGTACTTC. Translating gives CASSPGFQETQYF.

The chain is built from TRBV30 and TRBJ1-1, with 9 positions matching TRBD1. Per germline, CDR1 GTSNPN and CDR2 SVGIG (reference sequence). The CDR3 loop spans 16 amino acids. V gave up 1 base and J gave up 0 bases; unmatched junction bases: 6. In DNA form, the CDR3 reads TGTGCCTGGAGTGCTGGGACAGGGTATATGAACACTGAAGCTTTCTTT. It translates to CAWSAGTGYMNTEAFF.

This rearrangement joins TRBV6-5 to TRBJ1-4; no definite D call. The CDR3 covers 16 residues. CDR1 MNHEY and CDR2 SVGAGI come from the germline V gene. Between the trimmed V and J ends, which lost 0 bases and 7 bases, there was a span of 15 bases. CDR3 protein: CASSYSVAPPGEKLFF. In DNA, the CDR3 is TGTGCCAGCAGTTACTCCGTGGCGCCCCCGGGTGAAAAACTGTTTTTT.

In DNA form, the CDR3 reads TGTGCCAGCGGATCGCCTCGACAGGGGGCGAGGGAGCAGTACTTC. Translation: CASGSPRQGAREQYF. The V and J genes are TRBV28 and TRBJ2-7; 10 nucleotides line up with TRBD1. Germline lookup yields CDR1 MDHEN and CDR2 SYDVKM. This CDR3 is built from 15 residues. J lost 7 bases, V lost 8 bases, and 14 bases had no gene match.

This clone showed up just once. The chain links TRBV6-1 to TRBJ1-5; perhaps TRBD1 as D (5 bases). The ends were cut back, 6 bases at V and 0 bases at J, with 12 bases in the middle. The CDR3 length is 15 residues. Germline values: CDR1 MNHNS, CDR2 SASEGT. For the CDR3, the DNA is TGTGCCAGCAGGGGACCAGAGTATAGCAATCAGCCCCAGCATTTT. This translates into CASRGPEYSNQPQHF.

The rearrangement joins TRBV14 to TRBJ2-1; no clear D. Germline CDR1 SGHDN, CDR2 FVKESK. There are 13 residues in the CDR3. Trimming shortened V by 6 bases and J by 10 bases, and 16 bases separated the two germline ends. The CDR3 DNA reads as TGTGCCAGCAGGACCGGGTGGTCGGTCGAGCAGTTCTTC. Protein product: CASRTGWSVEQFF. Full variable domain (remainder filled in from reference TRBV14 and TRBJ2-1): EAGVTQFPSHSVIEKGQTVTLRCDPISGHDNLYWYRRVMGKEIKFLLHFVKESKQDESGMPNNRFLAERTGGTYSTLKVQPAELEDSGVYFCASRTGWSVEQFFGPGTRLTVL.

The chain recombines TRBV5-1 with TRBJ2-3; D is ambiguous. Germline-derived CDR1 and CDR2 are SGHRS and YFSETQ. CDR3 length: 14 residues. Trimming left V 1 base short and J 2 bases short, with 8 bases between. CDR3 nucleotides: TGCGCCAGCAGCTTGCTTCAGACCACAGATACGCAGTATTTT. Translation: CASSLLQTTDTQYF.

The V call is TRBV7-2, the J call TRBJ2-7, with 7 bases that match TRBD2. Germline V gene data show CDR1 as SGHTA and CDR2 as FQGNSA. Trimming cost V 2 bases and J 6 bases; bases outside gene matches: 10. The CDR3 loop spans 15 amino acids. CDR3 in amino acids: CASSLLGLGEPEQYF. DNA of the CDR3: TGTGCCAGCAGCTTATTAGGACTAGGCGAACCCGAGCAGTACTTC.

The chain is built from TRBV5-1 and TRBJ2-7; D gene uncertain. Trimming removed 0 bases at V and 5 bases at J, with 15 bases between. The CDR3 runs 15 residues. Germline CDR1 and CDR2: SGHRS and YFSETQ. CDR3 amino acids: CASSLEDGLGNEQYF. CDR3 bases: TGCGCCAGCAGCTTGGAAGACGGTCTCGGAAACGAGCAGTACTTC.

The chain recombines TRBV30 with TRBJ1-4, with TRBD1 matching over 9 bases. CDR3 length equals 14 residues. Germline loops: CDR1 GTSNPN, CDR2 SVGIG (reference sequence). V lost 1 base, J lost 6 bases, and 3 bases stayed unmatched. The CDR3 spells CAWSAGTGYEKLFF. Written as DNA, the CDR3 is TGTGCCTGGAGTGCCGGGACAGGGTATGAAAAACTGTTTTTT. The full variable domain, with the rest looked up from reference TRBV30 and TRBJ1-4, is SQTIHQWPATLVQPVGSPLSLECTVEGTSNPNLYWYRQAAGRGLQLLFYSVGIGQISSEVPQNLSASRPQDRQFILSSKKLLLSDSGFYLCAWSAGTGYEKLFFGSGTQLSVL.

V is TRBV7-8 and J is TRBJ2-7; 9 bases are a match to TRBD2. Germline V lookup: CDR1 SGHVS, CDR2 FQNEAQ. The CDR3 spans 17 residues. With 1 base clipped from V and 2 bases from J, the junction kept 9 bases outside the gene matches. The DNA of the CDR3 is TGTGCCAGCAGCTTAGTCCATAGCGGGAGTGGAACCTACGAGCAGTACTTC. It is translated as CASSLVHSGSGTYEQYF. Full variable domain (remainder filled in from reference TRBV7-8 and TRBJ2-7): GAGVSQSPRYKVAKRGQDVALRCDPISGHVSLFWYQQALGQGPEFLTYFQNEAQLDKSGLPSDRFFAERPEGSVSTLKIQRTQQEDSAVYLCASSLVHSGSGTYEQYFGPGTRLTVT.

This sequence joins TRBV28 and TRBJ1-1; 8 bases map to TRBD1. CDR1 and CDR2 from the germline V gene are MDHEN and SYDVKM. Trimming took 5 bases from V and 1 from J; bases not matched to a gene: 9. The CDR3 is 16 amino acids. The CDR3 region has the DNA TGTGCCAGCAGTCCCAGGACAGGGTACTGGAACACTGAAGCTTTCTTT. Translating it yields CASSPRTGYWNTEAFF.

The V and J genes are TRBV7-6 and TRBJ1-5, with TRBD1 matching over 9 bases. Germline assignment: CDR1 SGHVS and CDR2 FNYEAQ. Germline trimming cut 4 bases from V and 2 bases from J; bases unmatched to any gene: 6. This CDR3 spans 16 amino acids. CDR3: CASSSTGQGGNQPQHF. The CDR3 nucleotides are TGTGCCAGCAGCTCAACGGGACAGGGCGGCAATCAGCCCCAGCATTTT.

The chain combines TRBV5-1 with TRBJ2-7, with 7 bases that match TRBD1. After removal of 3 bases from V and 3 bases from J, the junction contained 0 bases not matched to a gene. The CDR3 is 12 residues long. Germline CDR1 SGHRS, CDR2 YFSETQ. This CDR3 is CASSWDSYEQYF. The CDR3 coding sequence is TGCGCCAGCAGCTGGGACAGCTACGAGCAGTACTTC.

The rearrangement joins TRBV27 to TRBJ2-3; 9 bases are shared with TRBD1. The CDR3 is 14 amino acids. Germline V gene lookup returns CDR1 MNHEY and CDR2 SMNVEV (reference sequence). Germline trimming cut 5 bases from V and 6 bases from J; bases unmatched to any gene: 6. The CDR3 reads CASSPGTGSDTQYF. CDR3 nucleotides: TGTGCCAGCAGTCCTGGGACAGGGTCGGATACGCAGTATTTT.

In its sample, this clone was seen once. Other DNA variants within this sample encode the same CDR3. The chain employs TRBV5-1 and TRBJ2-5; weak D call: TRBD1 (5 bases). Germline CDR1 and CDR2: SGHRS and YFSETQ. The CDR3 contains 14 residues. Trimming took 0 bases from V and 2 from J, leaving 8 bases between them. The CDR3 nucleotides are TGCGCCAGCAGCTTGGTGACAGTACAAGAGACCCAGTACTTC. Protein product: CASSLVTVQETQYF.

V and J are TRBV9 and TRBJ2-3; 9 nucleotides agree with TRBD1. Per germline, CDR1 SGDLS and CDR2 YYNGEE. The CDR3 sequence is 15 residues long. V lost 8 bases to trimming and J lost 1 base; unmatched junction nucleotides: 8. The CDR3 region is CASTRQGVGTDTQYF. The CDR3 DNA reads TGTGCCAGTACCCGACAGGGGGTGGGCACAGATACGCAGTATTTT. The whole variable domain, remainder taken from reference TRBV9 and TRBJ2-3, is DSGVTQTPKHLITATGQRVTLRCSPRSGDLSVYWYQQSLDQGLQFLIQYYNGEERAKGNILERFSAQQFPDLHSELNLSSLELGDSALYFCASTRQGVGTDTQYFGPGTRLTVL.

The genes are TRBV28 and TRBJ2-2, with D possibly being TRBD1 or TRBD2 (7 bases each). V was cut by 5 bases and J by 8 bases, with 18 bases left in between. Germline V gene lookup returns CDR1 MDHEN and CDR2 SYDVKM. The CDR3 is 15 residues long. The CDR3 DNA reads TGTGCCAGCAGTCCCCCTGGGAGGGGGCAAGGGGAGCTGTTTTTT. Protein product: CASSPPGRGQGELFF.

The chain is built from TRBV12-2 and TRBJ2-7; TRBD2 is taken as the D call from the table, unchecked against the DNA. TRBV12-2 is a documented pseudogene. This CDR3 has 19 amino acids. The CDR3 DNA reads as TGTGCAAGTCGCTTAGGGGTAGGTTCGGGGGGCAAGGCGGTGGTCGAGCAGTACTTC. The encoded protein is CASRLGVGSGGKAVVEQYF.

The J gene is TRBJ1-5, the V gene TRBV2, with 7 bases matching TRBD1. The germline gives CDR1 SNHLY, CDR2 FYNNEI. The CDR3 loop spans 13 amino acids. Germline trimming cut 0 bases from V and 7 bases from J; bases unmatched to any gene: 0. For the CDR3, the DNA is TGTGCCAGCAGTGAAGCAGGGGGCCAGCCCCAGCATTTT. Protein: CASSEAGGQPQHF.

The CDR3 DNA sequence: TGTGCCAGCACCGGGACAGGATCCTACGAGCAGTACTTC. As protein: CASTGTGSYEQYF. The V call is TRBV28, the J call TRBJ2-7, with 8 bases lining up with TRBD1. Germline lookup yields CDR1 MDHEN and CDR2 SYDVKM. The ends lost 7 bases at V and 1 base at J; junction bases unmatched: 3. CDR3 length: 13 residues.

A single count supports this clone. The chain recombines TRBV20-1 with TRBJ2-5, with a weak D call TRBD1 (6 bases). The CDR3 extends over 11 amino acids. CDR1 is DFQATT, CDR2 SNEGSKA, per germline (reference sequence). The CDR3 DNA is TGCAGCCTACAGGGAAGGGAGACCCAGTACTTC. This gives the protein CSLQGRETQYF.

The chain has TRBV30 and TRBJ2-2, with D possibly TRBD2 on 6 matching bases. Germline assignment: CDR1 GTSNPN and CDR2 SVGIG (reference sequence). The V and J ends lost 1 base and 9 bases respectively, with 12 bases between them. This CDR3 is 13 amino acids long. In nucleotides, the CDR3 is TGTGCCTGGAGTGAACGAAGCGGGCGGGAGCTGTTTTTT. Translated: CAWSERSGRELFF.

The chain recombines TRBV6-4 with TRBJ1-1; 10 nucleotides line up with TRBD1. Germline V gives CDR1 MRHNA, CDR2 SNTAGT. The CDR3 extends over 14 amino acids. V dropped 6 bases and J dropped 4; count of bases not matched to a gene: 5. CDR3 DNA sequence: TGTGCCAGCAGACGGACAGGGGGTGGCACTGAAGCTTTCTTT. Encoded protein: CASRRTGGGTEAFF.